These 21 T cell receptor beta chains share one sample of origin, sequenced in a study of tumor and adjacent non-tumor tissue in lung cancer. TCRbeta libraries were built with three rounds of nested PCR, modified from ARM-PCR. From the multiplex PCR reads, TCRdb called clonotypes with MiXCR, one entry per CDR3 protein. The sample comprises 65,000 to 80,000 distinct CDR3 sequences, 73% of which are singletons, and 28% rests with the top ten. No cell sorting was done before RNA was extracted from the tissue. Sequencing was done on a sample of lung tumor tissue. These receptors originate from a man aged 55 to 69 with non-small cell lung cancer.

To note about this clonotype: The junction and the germline gene differ at one end; a read error may be behind it. The chain carries TRBV12-3 or TRBV12-4 and TRBJ2-7; D gene ambiguous. This CDR3 region has 11 residues. CDR3 sequence reads: CASGMTYGQYF. CDR3 coding DNA: TGTGCCAGCGGGATGACCTACGGGCAGTACTTC.

Points on this clonotype: The junction and the germline gene differ at one end; a read error may be behind it. The V gene is TRBV12-3 or TRBV12-4, the J gene TRBJ2-5; a weak D match, TRBD2 (6 bases). This CDR3 has 14 amino acids. The CDR3 reads CVSSLSGHGETQYF. CDR3 coding DNA: TGTGTCAGCAGTTTGAGCGGGCACGGGGAGACCCAGTACTTC.

The V gene is TRBV29-1, the J gene TRBJ2-1; a weak D match, TRBD2 (5 bases). V gave up 3 bases and J gave up 6 bases, with 18 bases separating them. Germline V CDR1 and CDR2: SQVTM, ANQGSEA. The CDR3 sequence is 15 residues long. CDR3 in amino acids: CSVDLTSGAFNEQFF. In DNA form, the CDR3 reads TGCAGCGTTGATTTAACTAGTGGTGCCTTCAATGAGCAGTTCTTC.

The rearrangement joins TRBV20-1 to TRBJ2-2; TRBD2 matches 9 bases. Germline V gives CDR1 DFQATT, CDR2 SNEGSKA (reference sequence). V lost 4 bases to trimming and J lost 8 bases; unmatched junction nucleotides: 14. The CDR3 has 16 residues. The DNA for the CDR3 is TGCAGTGCTACTTTAGCGGGAGAGTCGGAGACTGGGGAGCTGTTTTTT. Translating it yields CSATLAGESETGELFF.

In regard to this clonotype: Germline and junction disagree at one end, which may indicate a read error. The chain has TRBV28 and TRBJ2-1, with 11 bases identical to TRBD2. CDR3 length: 17 amino acids. CDR1 and CDR2 (germline): MDHEN, SYDVKM. The CDR3 nucleotides read TGTGCCAGCAGTGCCCGAGGGATTAGCGGGAGGGCCCTTGAGCGGTTCTTC. Translated: CASSARGISGRALERFF. Variable domain in full (rest from reference TRBV28 and TRBJ2-1): DVKVTQSSRYLVKRTGEKVFLECVQDMDHENMFWYRQDPGLGLRLIYFSYDVKMKEKGDIPEGYSVSREKKERFSLILESASTNQTSMYLCASSARGISGRALERFFGPGTRLTVL.

On this clonotype: The CDR3 carries no conserved terminal phenylalanine or tryptophan, so it likely arises from a read error. The V call is TRBV20-1, the J call TRBJ2-1; no reliable D call. CDR1 and CDR2 (germline): DFQATT, SNEGSKA (reference sequence). CDR3 size: 12 residues. In nucleotides, the CDR3 is TGCAGTGTTAGAACCCTAGTAACTGAGCAGTTCATC. Translating gives CSVRTLVTEQFI.

A note on this clonotype: Because the CDR3 is missing its conserved closing phenylalanine or tryptophan, this is likely a read error. This rearrangement joins TRBV13 to TRBJ2-5; D perhaps matches TRBD2 (6 bases). Germline CDR1 is PRHDT and CDR2 is FYEKMQ (reference sequence). The length of the CDR3 is 13 residues. This CDR3 reads CVSSRRRAETQYL. The CDR3 nucleotides are TGTGTCAGCAGTCGTCGGAGGGCCGAGACCCAGTACTTA.

A note on this clonotype: Given a much more abundant clone one base away, this may be a read error. In this CDR3 the conserved last residue, phenylalanine or tryptophan, is missing, so a read error is likely. The chain employs TRBV20-1 and TRBJ1-1; D possibly corresponds to TRBD1 (5 bases). V was pared by 7 bases and J by 7 bases, with 13 bases between. The V gene's germline CDR1 is DFQATT and CDR2 SNEGSKA (reference sequence). This CDR3 contains 11 residues. CDR3 nucleotide sequence: TGCAGTGTTGCAGGGAAAAATGAAGCTTTCTCT. Protein sequence: CSVAGKNEAFS.

Remarks on this clonotype: As the CDR3 is not closed by the conserved phenylalanine or tryptophan, this likely results from a read error. The limits of the CDR3 on the DNA are not certain, so only TCRdb's listed CDR3 is given. The chain is built from TRBV11-3 and TRBJ2-1. From its first to its last residue, the CDR3 has 13 amino acids. Per the germline V gene, CDR1 is SGHNT and CDR2 is YENEEA. The CDR3 here is CASSLGLINEHFI.

Concerning this clonotype itself: Because the CDR3 is missing its conserved closing phenylalanine or tryptophan, this is likely a read error. The chain links TRBV14 to TRBJ2-7, with D possibly being TRBD2 (5 bases). CDR3 length: 16 amino acids. Per germline, CDR1 SGHDN and CDR2 FVKESK. The CDR3 sequence: CTSSQDMGASRTEQYL. DNA of the CDR3: TGTACCAGCAGCCAAGATATGGGAGCTTCGCGGACCGAGCAGTACCTC.

The chain carries TRBV6-1 and TRBJ1-5; D is unclear. The end of the DNA fits TRBJ2-3 better, so the J call may be wrong. In germline, CDR1 is MNHNS, CDR2 SASEGT. This CDR3 comprises 13 residues. In DNA form, the CDR3 reads TGTGCCAGCAGACGGGCCGATGGCTGGCCCCAGTATTTT. Translation gives CASRRADGWPQYF.

The chain combines TRBV10-3 with TRBJ1-5; tentative D call: TRBD1 (5 bases). The CDR3 contains 15 residues. V was shortened by 2 bases and J by 13 bases, with 21 bases between the two germline ends. Germline CDR1 ENHRY, CDR2 SYGVKD. In nucleotides, the CDR3 is TGTGCCATCAGTGAGACGACAGTTAGCAATCTGCCACAGCATTTT. Its translation is CAISETTVSNLPQHF.

Of note for this clonotype: Since the CDR3 does not end with the conserved phenylalanine or tryptophan, this likely comes from a read error. The chain links TRBV20-1 to TRBJ2-3, with TRBD2 identical over 7 bases. From germline, CDR1 is DFQATT and CDR2 SNEGSKA (reference sequence). The CDR3 length is 14 residues. V shed 5 bases and J 5 bases; nucleotides not matched to a gene: 10. CDR3 nucleotide sequence: TGCAGTGCTCATACTAGCGCCTACATAGATACGCAGTATCTT. Its protein is CSAHTSAYIDTQYL.

A word on this clonotype: The junction shows a germline mismatch at one end, possibly a read error. V gene TRBV29-1 combines with J gene TRBJ2-7; TRBD2 might be the D (6 bases). CDR3 length equals 13 residues. Germline CDR1 and CDR2: SQVTM and ANQGSEA. The CDR3 loop reads CSVDSGGIYEQYF. As DNA, the CDR3 is TGCAGTGTTGACAGTGGGGGGATCTACGAGCAGTACTTC.

The chain carries TRBV6-1 and TRBJ2-1; 7 nucleotides match TRBD2. The ends lost 7 bases at V and 12 bases at J; junction bases unmatched: 12. The CDR3 totals 13 residues. Germline V gene lookup returns CDR1 MNHNS and CDR2 SASEGT. The CDR3 loop reads CASNLGGVGGQFF. For the CDR3, the DNA is TGTGCCAGCAACTTGGGGGGGGTTGGTGGGCAGTTCTTC.

This clonotype was detected only once. One junction end does not reproduce the germline sequence, and a read error may be involved. This sequence joins TRBV29-1 and TRBJ2-1; D is possibly TRBD1 (6 bases). In germline, CDR1 is SQVTM, CDR2 ANQGSEA. The CDR3 runs 16 residues. The CDR3 bases are TGCAGCGTCCTAGGTAGGGGGAGCTTATTGAACAACGAGCAGTTATTC. Translated, it gives CSVLGRGSLLNNEQLF.

This clonotype was seen once. At one of its ends the junction is not consistent with the germline gene, which may arise from a read error. The CDR3 region has the DNA TGCAGTGTTAGAGATCAACGGACTAGGTATGGGCAGTTCTTC. Translating gives CSVRDQRTRYGQFF. The chain is built from TRBV20-1 and TRBJ2-1; 7 nucleotides align to TRBD2. This CDR3 is built from 14 residues. Germline V gene sequence: CDR1 DFQATT, CDR2 SNEGSKA (reference sequence).

About this clonotype itself: One end of the junction is discordant with germline, which a read error may explain. This chain links TRBV12-3 or TRBV12-4 with TRBJ2-5; no clear D gene. CDR3 size: 13 residues. CDR3 sequence: CASNLSPQETQHF. The CDR3 DNA follows: TGTGCAAGCAACCTGTCTCCTCAAGAGACCCAGCACTTC.

With regard to this clonotype: Without the conserved terminal phenylalanine or tryptophan, this CDR3 likely stems from a read error. The chain carries TRBV6-5 and TRBJ1-1; TRBD1 is a possible D gene (5 bases). This CDR3 spans 15 amino acids. Germline values: CDR1 MNHEY, CDR2 SVGAGI. Trimming left V 3 bases short and J 6 bases short, with 17 bases between. The CDR3, as DNA: TGTGCCAGCAGTTATTCCCGTAGGGGTGGAGCTGAAGCTTTCCTT. The encoded protein is CASSYSRRGGAEAFL.

Only a few counts were recorded for this clonotype. This sequence joins TRBV30 and TRBJ2-3, with D perhaps matching TRBD2 (5 bases). Trimming stripped 5 bases from V and 1 base from J, with 13 bases between. Germline-derived CDR1 and CDR2 are GTSNPN and SVGIG (reference sequence). The CDR3 runs to 14 residues. The CDR3 coding sequence is TGTGCCTGGGGGTGGGGAGCGGGCACAGATACGCAGTATTTT. Amino acid sequence: CAWGWGAGTDTQYF.

This clonotype was recorded many times. V gene TRBV20-1 combines with J gene TRBJ2-2; 7 positions match TRBD1. Trimming took 3 bases from V and 1 from J; bases not matched to a gene: 2. Germline CDR1 DFQATT, CDR2 SNEGSKA (reference sequence). CDR3 length: 14 residues. DNA for the CDR3: TGCAGTGCTAGCCGGACAGGGAACACCGGGGAGCTGTTTTTT. Amino acids: CSASRTGNTGELFF.